Following are 21 T cell receptor beta chains from one sample sequenced in a study. TCRdb called the 5' RACE reads again in MiXCR, with one record for every CDR3 protein. The sample yields tens of thousands of distinct CDR3 sequences, about 28% seen once. Material: naive CD4+ T cells sorted from blood. Documented subset: naive CD4+ T cells, CD4+CD45RA+CD25-. These receptors all stem from a female donor with breast cancer.

This clonotype turned up a few times. The genes are TRBV7-3 and TRBJ2-5, with 10 bases identical to TRBD2. Germline CDR1 is SGHTA and CDR2 is FQGTGA. The CDR3 is 15 residues long. The V and J ends lost 2 bases and 5 bases, in that order; junction bases with no gene match: 5. CDR3 in DNA: TGTGCCAGCAGCTTAGCTAGCGGGAGTGCGGAGACCCAGTACTTC. This codes for CASSLASGSAETQYF.

This clonotype was found a few times. The chain joins TRBV7-2 to TRBJ1-6, with a weak D call TRBD1 (6 bases). V lost 1 base to trimming and J lost 10 bases, with 14 bases between them. This CDR3 is 15 amino acids long. Germline lookup yields CDR1 SGHTA and CDR2 FQGNSA. The CDR3 here is CASSLGTGKGSPLHF. The CDR3 DNA reads as TGTGCCAGCAGCTTAGGTACAGGGAAGGGATCACCCCTCCACTTT.

There are a few counts of this clonotype. The chain combines TRBV6-2 or TRBV6-3 with TRBJ1-1, with 7 bases lining up with TRBD1. The CDR3 has 14 residues. V dropped 6 bases and J dropped 4; count of bases not matched to a gene: 8. Germline V gene lookup returns CDR1 MNHEY and CDR2 SVGEGT. Here the CDR3 DNA reads TGTGCCAGCAGCGCGAACAGGGGTTTCACTGAAGCTTTCTTT. Encoded protein: CASSANRGFTEAFF.

The chain couples TRBV5-1 to TRBJ1-4, with D perhaps matching TRBD1 (5 bases). CDR1 SGHRS and CDR2 YFSETQ come from the germline V gene. Trimming cost V 7 bases and J 3 bases, with 10 bases left between them. The CDR3 sequence is 13 residues long. CDR3 nucleotide sequence: TGCGCCAGCCGGGGCACCTCTAATGAAAAACTGTTTTTT. Translating gives CASRGTSNEKLFF.

The chain joins TRBV5-1 to TRBJ1-2; the D is unclear. Germline V gene data show CDR1 as SGHRS and CDR2 as YFSETQ. V was trimmed by 1 base and J by 6 bases, leaving 10 bases between them. The CDR3 sequence is 13 residues long. DNA of the CDR3: TGCGCCAGCAGCTTGCGAGGTATCAATGGCTACACCTTC. Translating it yields CASSLRGINGYTF.

The chain joins TRBV5-1 to TRBJ2-7; D is uncertain. Trimming cost V 0 bases and J 2 bases, with 6 bases left between them. The CDR3 is 13 amino acids. Germline assignment: CDR1 SGHRS and CDR2 YFSETQ. The DNA for the CDR3 is TGCGCCAGCAGCTTGGGGTCAGCCTACGAGCAGTACTTC. This sequence encodes CASSLGSAYEQYF.

Regarding this clonotype: The junction shows a germline mismatch at one end, possibly a read error. V usage is TRBV7-2 and J usage is TRBJ2-1, with 9 positions matching TRBD2. Looked up from germline, CDR1 is SGHTA and CDR2 is FQGNSA. CDR3 length equals 14 residues. The chain's CDR3 is CASSITGTSNEQLF. The CDR3 DNA follows: TGTGCCAGCAGCATAACCGGGACTAGCAATGAGCAGCTCTTC.

There are many counts of this clonotype. The rearrangement uses TRBV29-1 and TRBJ2-5; TRBD1 might be the D (5 bases). V was clipped by 3 bases and J by 5 bases, with 13 bases between them. CDR3 length: 13 residues. Germline V CDR1 and CDR2: SQVTM, ANQGSEA. Here the CDR3 reads CSVEGSGLETQYF. CDR3 bases: TGCAGCGTTGAGGGGTCAGGGTTGGAGACCCAGTACTTC.

The CDR3 sequence: CSLTGEGRGNTEAFF. The CDR3 DNA sequence: TGCAGCCTCACTGGGGAGGGGCGGGGGAACACTGAAGCTTTCTTT. The chain carries TRBV29-1 and TRBJ1-1, with TRBD1 as a possible D gene (5 bases). CDR1 is SQVTM, CDR2 ANQGSEA, per germline. CDR3 length equals 15 residues. Trimming took off 8 bases at V and 1 base at J, with 20 bases between the two ends.

The chain has TRBV9 and TRBJ2-2, with D possibly called TRBD1 or TRBD2 (6 bases each). There are 15 residues in the CDR3. Germline CDR1 reads SGDLS; CDR2 reads YYNGEE. Trimming shortened V by 1 base and J by 4 bases, and 11 bases separated the two germline ends. This CDR3 is CASSVSGGPTGELFF. Written as DNA, the CDR3 is TGTGCCAGCAGCGTATCTGGGGGGCCCACCGGGGAGCTGTTTTTT.

This clonotype was seen more than once but under ten times. The rearrangement joins TRBV30 to TRBJ2-2; D is ambiguous. V gave up 5 bases and J gave up 4 bases, with 8 bases separating them. Germline V CDR1 and CDR2: GTSNPN, SVGIG (reference sequence). This CDR3 has 12 residues. This chain's CDR3 is CAWGLTTGELFF. DNA of the CDR3: TGTGCCTGGGGCCTGACCACCGGGGAGCTGTTTTTT.

Worth noting for this clonotype: The limits of the CDR3 on the DNA are not certain, so only TCRdb's listed CDR3 is given. The rearrangement joins TRBV21-1 to TRBJ2-3. TRBV21-1 is noted as a pseudogene. The CDR3 contains 13 residues when both ends are counted. The CDR3 spells CASVGLGSDTQYF.

The chain couples TRBV15 to TRBJ1-6; TRBD1 is a possible D gene (5 bases). Trimming removed 1 base from V and 7 bases from J, with 14 bases in between. Germline values: CDR1 LNHNV, CDR2 YYDKDF (reference sequence). CDR3 length equals 16 residues. CDR3 sequence reads: CATSRGFGGHNSPLHF. CDR3 in DNA: TGTGCCACCAGCAGAGGATTCGGGGGTCACAATTCACCCCTCCACTTT.

The chain is built from TRBV7-9 and TRBJ2-5; 10 nucleotides match TRBD2. The germline gives CDR1 SEHNR, CDR2 FQNEAQ (reference sequence). This CDR3 region has 15 residues. V dropped 1 base and J dropped 4; count of bases not matched to a gene: 3. The chain's CDR3 is CASSLVSSGGETQYF. The CDR3 bases are TGTGCCAGCAGCTTAGTCTCTAGCGGGGGAGAGACCCAGTACTTC.

This clonotype was picked up a small number of times. This sequence joins TRBV11-3 and TRBJ2-1, with D perhaps being TRBD1 or TRBD2 (5 bases each). Trimming shortened V by 3 bases and J by 2 bases, and 11 bases separated the two germline ends. This CDR3 has 15 residues. Per germline, CDR1 SGHNT and CDR2 YENEEA. CDR3 region: CASSFGGVTYNEQFF. The CDR3 nucleotides read TGTGCCAGCAGCTTTGGGGGAGTCACCTACAATGAGCAGTTCTTC.

This clonotype was counted only a few times. The chain combines TRBV12-3 or TRBV12-4 with TRBJ1-5; 8 bases agree with TRBD1. The CDR3 extends over 14 amino acids. The V segment lost 5 bases and the J segment 6 bases; nucleotides outside the gene matches: 6. The CDR3 reads CASSRVTGAQPQHF. The DNA for the CDR3 is TGTGCCAGCAGTCGAGTGACAGGGGCTCAGCCCCAGCATTTT.

Many counts were recorded for this clonotype. The chain has TRBV20-1 and TRBJ2-7; D might be TRBD1 or TRBD2, each matching 5 bases. CDR1 and CDR2 from the germline V gene are DFQATT and SNEGSKA (reference sequence). This CDR3 contains 14 residues. The V end lost 6 bases, the J end lost 2 bases, and 17 bases lay between the germline ends. Here the CDR3 reads CSAPGRRTAYEQYF. The DNA of the CDR3 is TGCAGTGCCCCGGGACGACGGACGGCCTACGAGCAGTACTTC.

As to this clonotype: Mismatch with germline at one junction end may stem from a read error. The chain couples TRBV4-1 to TRBJ1-2; D is unclear. Per the germline V gene, CDR1 is MGHRA and CDR2 is YSYEKL. The CDR3 extends over 14 amino acids. The CDR3 reads CTSSHDRGARGYTF. The CDR3 bases are TGCACCAGCAGCCATGACCGAGGAGCCCGGGGCTACACCTTC.

V and J are TRBV5-1 and TRBJ2-4; tentatively, D is TRBD1 or TRBD2 (5 bases each). The CDR3 extends over 15 amino acids. Trimming pared 2 bases from V and 6 bases from J, leaving 15 bases between. Looked up from germline, CDR1 is SGHRS and CDR2 is YFSETQ. The DNA for the CDR3 is TGCGCCAGCAGCTTATCGGGACCAGGTCGAAACATTCAGTACTTC. Residues: CASSLSGPGRNIQYF.

This clonotype was seen more than once but under ten times. This chain connects TRBV20-1 to TRBJ2-7; the match to TRBD1 covers 10 bases. The CDR3 has 15 amino acids. The germline V gene encodes CDR1 DFQATT and CDR2 SNEGSKA (reference sequence). V was clipped by 6 bases and J by 1 base; unmatched bases: 9. The CDR3 spells CSAASRTGGSYEQYF. DNA of the CDR3: TGCAGTGCCGCGAGTCGGACAGGGGGGTCCTACGAGCAGTACTTC.

This clonotype occurred a few times. This chain uses TRBV21-1 with TRBJ1-5; the table names TRBD1, a call not compared with the DNA. TRBV21-1 has pseudogene status. The CDR3 is 16 amino acids. The CDR3 region is CASPFNRGYSNQPQHF. In DNA form, the CDR3 reads TGTGCCAGTCCTTTCAACCGGGGCTATAGCAATCAGCCCCAGCATTTT.